This T cell receptor (beta chain) was identified during a study of blood T cell repertoires in COVID-19. Participants had their cohort set by participant-reported clinical history. Authors' methods: Estimated nucleated cell counts came from reference gene primer amplification. The method was immunoSEQ multiplex PCR; TCRdb's version includes in-frame clones alone and lacks a portion of them. V, J and clone size are taken as reported in that table, and D and trimming were inferred from the DNA itself. The data hold around 250,000 clones, with about nine tenths observed a single time. This CDR3 has 14 residues. V shed 4 bases and J 5 bases; nucleotides not matched to a gene: 4. Germline V gene sequence: CDR1 SGHRS, CDR2 YFSETQ.

Sequencing used PBMCs or T cells enriched from blood (not recorded which). This sequence joins TRBV5-1 and TRBJ1-5, with 9 bases lining up with TRBD1. This receptor was obtained from a human donor in a cohort exposed to, infected with or recovered from COVID-19 (not recorded which). The donor label of this sample is uncertain. CDR3 coding DNA: TGCGCCAGCAGCGGGGGACAGGGAGATCAGCCCCAGCATTTT. Protein product: CASSGGQGDQPQHF.